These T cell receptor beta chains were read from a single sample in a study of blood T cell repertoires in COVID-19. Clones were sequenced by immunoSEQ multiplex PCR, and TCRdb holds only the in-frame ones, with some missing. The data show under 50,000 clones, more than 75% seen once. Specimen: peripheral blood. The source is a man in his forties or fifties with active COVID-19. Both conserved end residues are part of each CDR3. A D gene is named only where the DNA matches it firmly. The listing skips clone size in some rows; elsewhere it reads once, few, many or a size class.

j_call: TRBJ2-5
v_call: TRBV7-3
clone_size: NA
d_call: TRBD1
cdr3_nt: TGTGCCAGCAGCAGCCAGACAGGGGGAGGAGAGACCCAGTACTTC
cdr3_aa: CASSSQTGGGETQYF

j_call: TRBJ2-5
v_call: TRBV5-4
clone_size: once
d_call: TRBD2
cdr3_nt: TGTGCCAGCAGCCCAAGGGGGACTAGCGGGAGAAGGGGGACCCAAGAGACCCAGTACTTC
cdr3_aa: CASSPRGTSGRRGTQETQYF

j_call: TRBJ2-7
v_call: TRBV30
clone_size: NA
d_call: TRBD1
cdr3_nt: TGTGCCTGGATGGCGAGACAGGGGGCGGGGGAGCAGTACTTC
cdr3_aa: CAWMARQGAGEQYF

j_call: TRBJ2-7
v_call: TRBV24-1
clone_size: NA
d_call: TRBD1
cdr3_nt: TGTGCCACCAATCTAGGGACAGGGGTGGTCTACGAGCAGTACTTC
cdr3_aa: CATNLGTGVVYEQYF

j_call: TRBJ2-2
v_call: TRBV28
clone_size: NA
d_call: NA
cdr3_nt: TGTGCCACCCGGTGGGGACTTAACACCGGGGAGCTGTTTTTT
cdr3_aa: CATRWGLNTGELFF

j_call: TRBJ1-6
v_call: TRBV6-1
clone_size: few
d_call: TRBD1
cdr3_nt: TGTGCCAGCAGTGACTTTTGGGACAGCCAGAATTCACCCCTCCACTTT
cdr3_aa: CASSDFWDSQNSPLHF

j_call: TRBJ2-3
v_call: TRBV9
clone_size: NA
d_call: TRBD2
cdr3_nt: TGTGCCAGCAGCGTGATAGCGGGGGGCCGGAAAAATACGCAGTATTTT
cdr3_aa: CASSVIAGGRKNTQYF

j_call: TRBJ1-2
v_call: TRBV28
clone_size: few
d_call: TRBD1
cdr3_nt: TGTGCCAGCAGTCGTCCCGGGACAGGTACCGAACGCTACACCTTC
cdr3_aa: CASSRPGTGTERYTF

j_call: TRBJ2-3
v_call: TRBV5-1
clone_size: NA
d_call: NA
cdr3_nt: TGCGCCAGCAGCCGCGGGGAGCTCCAAGATACGCAGTATTTT
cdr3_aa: CASSRGELQDTQYF

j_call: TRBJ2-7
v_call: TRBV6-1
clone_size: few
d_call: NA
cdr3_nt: TGTGCCAGCAGTGAAGCTCCCACAGAGTCCTACGAGCAGTACTTC
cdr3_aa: CASSEAPTESYEQYF

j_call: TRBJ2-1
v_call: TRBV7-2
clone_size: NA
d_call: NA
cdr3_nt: TGTGCCAGCAGCTTCTATCCACAGGGTACTGAGCAGTTCTTC
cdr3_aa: CASSFYPQGTEQFF

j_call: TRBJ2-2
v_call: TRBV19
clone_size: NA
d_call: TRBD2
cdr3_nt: TGTGCCAGTAGTACTTCTAGCGGGGGGGCCGGGGAGCTGTTTTTT
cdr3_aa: CASSTSSGGAGELFF

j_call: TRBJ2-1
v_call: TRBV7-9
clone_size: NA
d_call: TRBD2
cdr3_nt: TGTGCCAGCTCGGGAGGGCTAGCTAGGGGGAATGAGCAGTTCTTC
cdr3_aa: CASSGGLARGNEQFF

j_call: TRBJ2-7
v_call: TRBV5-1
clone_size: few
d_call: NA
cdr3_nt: TGCGCCAGCAGCGCCAGGGGTAAGGAGCAGTACTTC
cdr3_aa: CASSARGKEQYF

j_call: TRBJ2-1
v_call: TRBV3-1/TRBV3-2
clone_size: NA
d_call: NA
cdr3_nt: TGTGCCAGCAGCCAAGATCAGCTAGTGGTGAGGTTCTTC
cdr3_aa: CASSQDQLVVRFF

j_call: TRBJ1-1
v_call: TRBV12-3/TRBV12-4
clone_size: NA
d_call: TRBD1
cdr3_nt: TGTGCCAGCAGTAACAGGGGAACTGAAGCTTTCTTT
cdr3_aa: CASSNRGTEAFF

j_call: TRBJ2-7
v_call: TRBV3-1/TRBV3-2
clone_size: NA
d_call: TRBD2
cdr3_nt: TGTGCCAGCAGCCAAGATCCTACCGGACTAGCGGTGGGAGAGCAGTACTTC
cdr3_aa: CASSQDPTGLAVGEQYF

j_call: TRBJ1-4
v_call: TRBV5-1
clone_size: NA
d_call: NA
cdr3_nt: TGCGCCAGCACCCTGGGGGCAACAACTAATGAAAAACTGTTTTTT
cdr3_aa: CASTLGATTNEKLFF

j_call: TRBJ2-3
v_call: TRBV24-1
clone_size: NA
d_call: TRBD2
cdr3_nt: TGTGCCACCTCTAGCGGTAGCACAGATACGCAGTATTTT
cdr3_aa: CATSSGSTDTQYF

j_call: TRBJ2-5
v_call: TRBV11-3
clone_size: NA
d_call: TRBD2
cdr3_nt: TGTGCCAGCAGCCTCGGGACTAGCGGGGGAACCCAGTACTTC
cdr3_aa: CASSLGTSGGTQYF

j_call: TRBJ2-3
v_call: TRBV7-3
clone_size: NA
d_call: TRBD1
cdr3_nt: TGTGCCAGCAGCTCCGGGGACAGGGGTGGGATGGATACGCAGTATTTT
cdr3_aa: CASSSGDRGGMDTQYF

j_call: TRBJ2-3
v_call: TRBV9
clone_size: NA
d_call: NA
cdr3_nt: TGTGCCAGCAGCTTCCCGCGGGATACGCAGTATTTT
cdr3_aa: CASSFPRDTQYF

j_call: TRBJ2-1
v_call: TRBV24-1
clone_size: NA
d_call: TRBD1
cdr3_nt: TGTGCCACCAGCCCCCGGGACAGGGAAAGGGATGAGCAGTTCTTC
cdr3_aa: CATSPRDRERDEQFF

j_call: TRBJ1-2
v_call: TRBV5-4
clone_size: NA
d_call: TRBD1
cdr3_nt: TGTGCCAGCAGCCTCCTGGGACAGGGGGCCGGTGGCTACACCTTC
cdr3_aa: CASSLLGQGAGGYTF

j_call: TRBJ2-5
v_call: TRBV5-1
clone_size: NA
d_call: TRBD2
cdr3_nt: TGCGCCAGCAGTCCCGGGGGACTAGCGGGAGGGGGCGTGGAGACCCAGTACTTC
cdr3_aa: CASSPGGLAGGGVETQYF

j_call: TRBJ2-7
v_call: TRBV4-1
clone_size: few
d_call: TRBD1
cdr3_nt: TGCGCCAGCAGCAGACAGGGGACAGGGGGCGCACGGGGCCGGTACGAGCAGTACTTC
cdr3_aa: CASSRQGTGGARGRYEQYF

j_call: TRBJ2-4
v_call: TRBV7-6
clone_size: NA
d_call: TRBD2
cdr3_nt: TGTGCCAGCAGTCCTGCGACTAGCGGGAGGCTTGGTGCCAAAAACATTCAGTACTTC
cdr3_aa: CASSPATSGRLGAKNIQYF

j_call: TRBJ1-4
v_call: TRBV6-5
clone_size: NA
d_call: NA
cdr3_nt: TGTGCCAGCAGTTACGGACAATTCGGTGAAAAACTGTTTTTT
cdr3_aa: CASSYGQFGEKLFF

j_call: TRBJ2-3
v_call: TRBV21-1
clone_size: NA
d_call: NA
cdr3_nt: TGTGCCAGCATAGGTGAAGGGGCGGGGGGCACAGATACGCAGTATTTT
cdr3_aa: CASIGEGAGGTDTQYF

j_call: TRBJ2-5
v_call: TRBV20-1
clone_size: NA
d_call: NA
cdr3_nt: TGCAGTGCTAGTGCCGGGGGTAGAGGCCAAGAGACCCAGTACTTC
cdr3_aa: CSASAGGRGQETQYF

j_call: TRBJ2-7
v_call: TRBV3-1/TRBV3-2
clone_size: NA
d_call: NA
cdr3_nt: TGTGCCAGCAGCCAAGATGTTGGGCCGGACGAGCAGTACTTC
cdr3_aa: CASSQDVGPDEQYF

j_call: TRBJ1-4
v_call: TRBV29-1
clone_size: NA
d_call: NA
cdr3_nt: TGCAGCGCTGCCACAGGTGAAAAACTGTTTTTT
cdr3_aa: CSAATGEKLFF

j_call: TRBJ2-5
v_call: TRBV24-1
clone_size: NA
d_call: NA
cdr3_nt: TGTGCCACCAGTGATTTTTCAGGGGCACGGGAGACCCAGTACTTC
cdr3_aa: CATSDFSGARETQYF

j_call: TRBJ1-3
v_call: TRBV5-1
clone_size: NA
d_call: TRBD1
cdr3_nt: TGCGCCAGCAGCCCAGTGGCCGGGACAGAGTCTGGAAACACCATATATTTT
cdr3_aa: CASSPVAGTESGNTIYF

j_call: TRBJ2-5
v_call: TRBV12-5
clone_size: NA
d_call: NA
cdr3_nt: TGTGCTAGTGGTCACGGGACATTAGGGGAGACCCAGTACTTC
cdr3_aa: CASGHGTLGETQYF

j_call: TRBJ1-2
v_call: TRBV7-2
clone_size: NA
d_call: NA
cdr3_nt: TGTGCCAGCAGGAACAGAGCTAACTATGGCTACACCTTC
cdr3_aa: CASRNRANYGYTF

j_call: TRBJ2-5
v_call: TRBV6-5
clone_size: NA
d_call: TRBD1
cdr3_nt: TGTGCCAGCAGTTACTCGAACAGGGGGAGGGAGACCCAGTACTTC
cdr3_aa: CASSYSNRGRETQYF

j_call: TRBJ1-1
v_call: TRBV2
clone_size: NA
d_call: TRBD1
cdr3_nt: TGTGCCAGCATCCCCGGACAGGGCATGAACACTGAAGCTTTCTTT
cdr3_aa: CASIPGQGMNTEAFF

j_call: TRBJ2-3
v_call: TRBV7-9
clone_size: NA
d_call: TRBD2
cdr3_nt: TGTGCCAGCAGCCCCCGGACTAGCGGGGGGGATACGCAGTATTTT
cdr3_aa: CASSPRTSGGDTQYF

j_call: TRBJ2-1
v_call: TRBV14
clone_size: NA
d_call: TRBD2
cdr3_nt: TGTGCCAGCAGCCAAGAAAGCCCCGGACTAGCGGGAGGGAGGGCCTACAATGAGCAGTTCTTC
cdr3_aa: CASSQESPGLAGGRAYNEQFF

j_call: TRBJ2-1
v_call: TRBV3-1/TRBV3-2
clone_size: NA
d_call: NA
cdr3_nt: TGTGCCAGCATACCCGCCCGGGTGGCCTACAATGAGCAGTTCTTC
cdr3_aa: CASIPARVAYNEQFF

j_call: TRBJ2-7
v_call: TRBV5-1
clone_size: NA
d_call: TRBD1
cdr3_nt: TGCGCCAGCAGCCAAGGACAGGCAACCCAGCAGTACTTC
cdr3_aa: CASSQGQATQQYF

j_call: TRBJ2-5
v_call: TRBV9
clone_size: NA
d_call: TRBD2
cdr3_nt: TGTGCCAGCAGCGTAGGGGCTAGCGGACAAGAGACCCAGTACTTC
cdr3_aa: CASSVGASGQETQYF

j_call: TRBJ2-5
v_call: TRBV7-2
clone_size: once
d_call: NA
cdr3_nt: TGTGCCAGCAGCCCCCACCGGGGTCAAGAGACCCAGTACTTC
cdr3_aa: CASSPHRGQETQYF

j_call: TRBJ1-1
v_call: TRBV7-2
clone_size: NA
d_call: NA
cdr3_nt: TGTGCCAGCAGCTTATATGAGGGAGGCACTGAAGCTTTCTTT
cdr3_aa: CASSLYEGGTEAFF

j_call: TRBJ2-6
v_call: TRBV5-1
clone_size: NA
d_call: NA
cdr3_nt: TGCGCCAGCAGCTTGGGAGGGACTCCTGGGGCCAACGTCCTGACTTTC
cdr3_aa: CASSLGGTPGANVLTF

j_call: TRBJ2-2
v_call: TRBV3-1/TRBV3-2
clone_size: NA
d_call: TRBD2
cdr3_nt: TGTGCCAGCAGCCATGGCCTAGCGGGGCCCGGGGAGCTGTTTTTT
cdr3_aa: CASSHGLAGPGELFF

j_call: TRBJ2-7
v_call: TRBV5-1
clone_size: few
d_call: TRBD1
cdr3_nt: TGCGCCAGCAGCCTTAGTTACGGACAGGTGGCCGCCTACGAGCAGTACTTC
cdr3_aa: CASSLSYGQVAAYEQYF

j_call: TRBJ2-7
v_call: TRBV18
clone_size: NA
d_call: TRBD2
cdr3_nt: TGTGCCAGCTCACCACTGCGCGGGGGGATCTACGAGCAGTACTTC
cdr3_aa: CASSPLRGGIYEQYF

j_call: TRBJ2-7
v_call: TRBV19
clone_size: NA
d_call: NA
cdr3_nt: TGTGCCAGTAGTACGGACTCCCCCGGGACAACAGTAGGGTACGAGCAGTACTTC
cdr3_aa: CASSTDSPGTTVGYEQYF